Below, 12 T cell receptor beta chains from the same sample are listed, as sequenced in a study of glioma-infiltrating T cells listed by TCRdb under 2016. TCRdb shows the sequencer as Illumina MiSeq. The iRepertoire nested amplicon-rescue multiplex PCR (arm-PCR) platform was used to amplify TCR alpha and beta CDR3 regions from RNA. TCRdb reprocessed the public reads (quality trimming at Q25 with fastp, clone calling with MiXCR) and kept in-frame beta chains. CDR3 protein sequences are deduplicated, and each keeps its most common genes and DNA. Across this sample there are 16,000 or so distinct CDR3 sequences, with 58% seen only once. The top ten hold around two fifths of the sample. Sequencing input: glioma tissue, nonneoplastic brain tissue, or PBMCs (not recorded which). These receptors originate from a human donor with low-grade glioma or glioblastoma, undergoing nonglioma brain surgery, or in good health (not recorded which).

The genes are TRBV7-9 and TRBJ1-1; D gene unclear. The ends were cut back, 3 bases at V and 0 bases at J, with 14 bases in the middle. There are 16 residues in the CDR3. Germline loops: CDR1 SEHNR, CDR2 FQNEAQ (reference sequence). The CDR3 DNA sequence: TGTGCCAGCAGCTTTATCTTCGGGCTCATGAACACTGAAGCTTTCTTT. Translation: CASSFIFGLMNTEAFF. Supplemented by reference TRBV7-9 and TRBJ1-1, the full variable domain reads DTGVSQNPRHKITKRGQNVTFRCDPISEHNRLYWYRQTLGQGPEFLTYFQNEAQLEKSRLLSDRFSAERPKGSFSTLEIQRTEQGDSAMYLCASSFIFGLMNTEAFFGQGTRLTVV.

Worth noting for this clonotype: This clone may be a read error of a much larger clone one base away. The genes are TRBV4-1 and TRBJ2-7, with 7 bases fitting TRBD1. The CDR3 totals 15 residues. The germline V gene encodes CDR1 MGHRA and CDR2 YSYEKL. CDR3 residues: CASSQTNRGSYEQHF. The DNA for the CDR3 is TGCGCCAGCAGCCAGACGAACAGGGGCTCCTACGAGCAGCACTTC.

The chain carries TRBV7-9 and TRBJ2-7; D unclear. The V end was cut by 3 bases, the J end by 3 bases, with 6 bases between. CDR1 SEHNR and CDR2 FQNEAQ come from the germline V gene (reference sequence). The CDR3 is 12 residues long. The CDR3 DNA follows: TGTGCCAGCAGCTTCAGCTTCTACGAGCAGTACTTC. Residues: CASSFSFYEQYF.

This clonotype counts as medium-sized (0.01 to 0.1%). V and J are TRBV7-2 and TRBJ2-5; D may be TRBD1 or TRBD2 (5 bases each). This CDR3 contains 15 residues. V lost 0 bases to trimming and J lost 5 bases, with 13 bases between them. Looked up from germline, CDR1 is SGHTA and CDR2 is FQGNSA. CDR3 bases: TGTGCCAGCAGCTTAGCCCAAAGGGACGGGGAGACCCAGTACTTC. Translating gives CASSLAQRDGETQYF.

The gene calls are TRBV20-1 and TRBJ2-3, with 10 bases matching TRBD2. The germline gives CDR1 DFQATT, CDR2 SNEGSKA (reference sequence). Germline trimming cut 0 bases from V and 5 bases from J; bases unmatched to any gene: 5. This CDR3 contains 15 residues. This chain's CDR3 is CSARDPSGSLDTQYF. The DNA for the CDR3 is TGCAGTGCTAGAGATCCTAGCGGGAGTCTAGATACGCAGTATTTT.

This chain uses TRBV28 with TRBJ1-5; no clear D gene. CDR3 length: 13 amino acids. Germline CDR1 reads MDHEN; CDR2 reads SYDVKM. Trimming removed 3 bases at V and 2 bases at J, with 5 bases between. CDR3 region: CASSLLGNQPQHF. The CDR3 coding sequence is TGTGCCAGCAGTTTGCTCGGCAATCAGCCCCAGCATTTT.

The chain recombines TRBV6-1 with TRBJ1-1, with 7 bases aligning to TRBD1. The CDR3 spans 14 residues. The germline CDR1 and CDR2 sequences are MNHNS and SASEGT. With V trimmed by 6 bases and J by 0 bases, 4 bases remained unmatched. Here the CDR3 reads CASSRQGVNTEAFF. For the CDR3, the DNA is TGTGCCAGCAGCCGACAGGGAGTGAACACTGAAGCTTTCTTT.

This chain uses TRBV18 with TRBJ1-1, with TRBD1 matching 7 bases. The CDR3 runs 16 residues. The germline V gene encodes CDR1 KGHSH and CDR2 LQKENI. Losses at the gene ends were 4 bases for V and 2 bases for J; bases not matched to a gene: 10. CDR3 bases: TGTGCCAGCTCACTGACAGGGATAGCGCCCAACACTGAAGCTTTCTTT. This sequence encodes CASSLTGIAPNTEAFF.

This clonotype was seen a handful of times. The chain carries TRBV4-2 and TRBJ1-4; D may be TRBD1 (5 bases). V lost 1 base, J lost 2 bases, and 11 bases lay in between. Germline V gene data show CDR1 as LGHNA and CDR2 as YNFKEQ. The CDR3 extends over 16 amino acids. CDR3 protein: CASSQGPGDTNEKLFF. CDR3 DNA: TGTGCCAGCAGCCAAGGTCCGGGGGACACTAATGAAAAACTGTTTTTT.

CDR3 residues: CASSKDRGRGYEQYF. The CDR3 region has the DNA TGCGCCAGCAGCAAGGACAGGGGGCGCGGCTACGAGCAGTACTTC. The chain employs TRBV5-1 and TRBJ2-7, with 11 bases identical to TRBD1. V dropped 4 bases and J dropped 3; count of bases not matched to a gene: 6. The CDR3 consists of 15 residues. Per germline, CDR1 SGHRS and CDR2 YFSETQ.

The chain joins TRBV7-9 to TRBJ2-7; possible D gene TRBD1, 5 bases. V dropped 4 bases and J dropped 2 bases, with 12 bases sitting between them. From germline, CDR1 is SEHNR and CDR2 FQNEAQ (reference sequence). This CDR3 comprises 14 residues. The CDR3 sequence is CASSSRAFPYEQYF. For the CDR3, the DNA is TGTGCCAGCAGCTCCAGGGCCTTCCCCTACGAGCAGTACTTC.

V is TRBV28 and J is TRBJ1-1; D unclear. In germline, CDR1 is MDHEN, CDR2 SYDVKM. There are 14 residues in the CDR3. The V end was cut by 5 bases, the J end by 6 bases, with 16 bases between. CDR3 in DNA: TGTGCCAGCAGTCTATTGGTGGGTTGGCCTGAAGCTTTCTTT. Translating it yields CASSLLVGWPEAFF. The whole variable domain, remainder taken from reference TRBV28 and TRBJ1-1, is DVKVTQSSRYLVKRTGEKVFLECVQDMDHENMFWYRQDPGLGLRLIYFSYDVKMKEKGDIPEGYSVSREKKERFSLILESASTNQTSMYLCASSLLVGWPEAFFGQGTRLTVV.